Sequencing of this TCR beta chain was carried out in a study of blood T cell repertoires in COVID-19. Study-wide context: Whether acute or convalescent, the COVID-19 samples came from the United States, Italy and Spain. T cells, B-cell-depleted T cells, or PBMCs supplied cDNA or gDNA.

Under the authors' procedure: Estimates of nucleated cell counts were drawn from the amplification of reference gene primers. Generated by immunoSEQ multiplex PCR, the TCRdb table keeps only in-frame clones and is missing some. For V, J and clone size, that table is used; D and trimming come from the DNA. The repertoire consists of roughly 250,000 clones, with 65% to 90% occurring once and the leading ten covering 4% to 6%. This CDR3 is built from 15 residues. CDR1 SNHLY and CDR2 FYNNEI come from the germline V gene. Germline trimming cut 5 bases from V and 3 bases from J; bases unmatched to any gene: 5.

This chain connects TRBV2 to TRBJ2-2, with 8 positions matching TRBD2. The sample comprised peripheral blood. The source of this sequence is a woman at least 80 years old with active or convalescent COVID-19. CDR3 amino acids: CASSKSGSHTGELFF. In DNA form, the CDR3 reads TGTGCCAGCAGTAAAAGCGGGAGCCACACCGGGGAGCTGTTTTTT.